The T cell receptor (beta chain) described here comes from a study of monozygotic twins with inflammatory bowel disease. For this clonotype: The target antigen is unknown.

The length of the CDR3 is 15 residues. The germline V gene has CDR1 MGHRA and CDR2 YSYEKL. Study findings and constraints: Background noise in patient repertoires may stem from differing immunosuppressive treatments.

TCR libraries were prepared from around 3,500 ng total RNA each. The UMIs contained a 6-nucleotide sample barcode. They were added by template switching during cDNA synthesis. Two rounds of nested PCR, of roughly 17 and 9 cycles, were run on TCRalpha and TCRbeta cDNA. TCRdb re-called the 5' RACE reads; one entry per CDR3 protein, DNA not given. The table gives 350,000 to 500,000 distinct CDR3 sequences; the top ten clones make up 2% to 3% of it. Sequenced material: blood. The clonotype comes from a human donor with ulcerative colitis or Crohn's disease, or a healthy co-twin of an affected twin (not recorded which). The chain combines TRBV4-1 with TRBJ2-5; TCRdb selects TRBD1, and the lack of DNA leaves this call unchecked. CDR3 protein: CASSQKGTWEETQYF.